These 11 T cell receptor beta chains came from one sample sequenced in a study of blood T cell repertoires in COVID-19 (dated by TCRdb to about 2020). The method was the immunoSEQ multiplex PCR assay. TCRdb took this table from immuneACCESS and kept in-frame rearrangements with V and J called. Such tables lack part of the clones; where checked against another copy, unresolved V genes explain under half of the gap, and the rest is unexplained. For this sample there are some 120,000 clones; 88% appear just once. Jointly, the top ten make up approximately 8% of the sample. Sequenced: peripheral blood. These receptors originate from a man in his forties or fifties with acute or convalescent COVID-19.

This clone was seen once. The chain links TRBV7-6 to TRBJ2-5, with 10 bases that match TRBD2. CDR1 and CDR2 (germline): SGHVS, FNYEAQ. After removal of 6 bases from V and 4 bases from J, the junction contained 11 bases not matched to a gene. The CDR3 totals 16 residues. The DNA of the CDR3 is TGTGCCAGCAGTCGAGAGAGGGCTAGCGGGAGAGAGACCCAGTACTTC. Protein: CASSRERASGRETQYF.

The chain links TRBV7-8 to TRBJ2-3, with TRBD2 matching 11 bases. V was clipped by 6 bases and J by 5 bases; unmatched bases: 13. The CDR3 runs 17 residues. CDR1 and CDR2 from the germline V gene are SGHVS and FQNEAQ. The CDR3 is CASSFMASGRLEDTQYF. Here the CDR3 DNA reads TGTGCCAGCAGTTTTATGGCTAGCGGGAGGCTAGAAGATACGCAGTATTTT.

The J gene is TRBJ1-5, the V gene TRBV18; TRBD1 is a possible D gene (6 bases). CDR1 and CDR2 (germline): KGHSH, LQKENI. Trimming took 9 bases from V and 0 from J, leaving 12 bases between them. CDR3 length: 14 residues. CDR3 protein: CARQGHYSNQPQHF. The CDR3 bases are TGTGCCAGACAGGGACATTATAGCAATCAGCCCCAGCATTTT.

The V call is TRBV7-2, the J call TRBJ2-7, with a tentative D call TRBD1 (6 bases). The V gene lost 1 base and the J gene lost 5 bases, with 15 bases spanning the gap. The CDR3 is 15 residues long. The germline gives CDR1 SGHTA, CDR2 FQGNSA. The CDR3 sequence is CASSLVGARNHEQYF. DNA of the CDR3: TGTGCCAGCAGCTTAGTGGGGGCAAGGAATCACGAGCAGTACTTC.

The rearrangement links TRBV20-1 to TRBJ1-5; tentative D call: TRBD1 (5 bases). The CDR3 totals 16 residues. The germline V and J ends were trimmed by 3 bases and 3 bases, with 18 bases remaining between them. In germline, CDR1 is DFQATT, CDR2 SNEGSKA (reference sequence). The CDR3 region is CSASFGRAVNNQPQHF. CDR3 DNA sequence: TGCAGTGCTAGTTTCGGCAGGGCGGTCAACAATCAGCCCCAGCATTTT.

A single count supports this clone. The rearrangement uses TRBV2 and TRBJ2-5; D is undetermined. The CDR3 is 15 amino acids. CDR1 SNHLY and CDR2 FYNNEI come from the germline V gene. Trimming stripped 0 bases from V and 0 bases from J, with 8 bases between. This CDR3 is CASSEARLDQETQYF. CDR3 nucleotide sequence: TGTGCCAGCAGTGAAGCGCGGCTCGACCAAGAGACCCAGTACTTC.

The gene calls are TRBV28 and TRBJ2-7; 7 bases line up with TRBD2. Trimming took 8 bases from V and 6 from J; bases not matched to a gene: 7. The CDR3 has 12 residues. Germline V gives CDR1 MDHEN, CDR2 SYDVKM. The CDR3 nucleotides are TGTGCCAGCCGGGCGCCGGGGGGCGAGCAGTACTTC. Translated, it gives CASRAPGGEQYF. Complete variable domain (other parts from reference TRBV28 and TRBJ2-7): DVKVTQSSRYLVKRTGEKVFLECVQDMDHENMFWYRQDPGLGLRLIYFSYDVKMKEKGDIPEGYSVSREKKERFSLILESASTNQTSMYLCASRAPGGEQYFGPGTRLTVT.

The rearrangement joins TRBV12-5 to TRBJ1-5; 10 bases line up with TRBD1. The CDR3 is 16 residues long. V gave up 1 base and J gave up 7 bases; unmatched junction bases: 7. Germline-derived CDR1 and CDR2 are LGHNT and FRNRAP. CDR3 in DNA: TGTGCTAGTGGTTTGGCGATGGGACAGGGGCTCCAGCCCCAGCATTTT. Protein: CASGLAMGQGLQPQHF.

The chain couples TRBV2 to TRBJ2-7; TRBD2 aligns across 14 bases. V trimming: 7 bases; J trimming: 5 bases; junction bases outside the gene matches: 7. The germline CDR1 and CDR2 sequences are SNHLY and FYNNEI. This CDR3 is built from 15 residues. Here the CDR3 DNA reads TGTGCCAGCAATAGACTAGCGGGAGGGCGCGACGAGCAGTACTTC. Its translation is CASNRLAGGRDEQYF. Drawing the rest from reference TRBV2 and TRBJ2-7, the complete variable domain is EPEVTQTPSHQVTQMGQEVILRCVPISNHLYFYWYRQILGQKVEFLVSFYNNEISEKSEIFDDQFSVERPDGSNFTLKIRSTKLEDSAMYFCASNRLAGGRDEQYFGPGTRLTVT.

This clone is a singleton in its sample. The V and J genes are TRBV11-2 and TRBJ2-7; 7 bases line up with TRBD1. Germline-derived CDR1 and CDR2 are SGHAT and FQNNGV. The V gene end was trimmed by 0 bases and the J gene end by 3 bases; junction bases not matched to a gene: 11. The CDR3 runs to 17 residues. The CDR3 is CASSLDSGQTARYEQYF. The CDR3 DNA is TGTGCCAGCAGCTTAGATTCGGGACAGACCGCCCGCTACGAGCAGTACTTC. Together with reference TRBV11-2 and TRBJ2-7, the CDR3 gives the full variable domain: EAGVAQSPRYKIIEKRQSVAFWCNPISGHATLYWYQQILGQGPKLLIQFQNNGVVDDSQLPKDRFSAERLKGVDSTLKIQPAKLEDSAVYLCASSLDSGQTARYEQYFGPGTRLTVT.

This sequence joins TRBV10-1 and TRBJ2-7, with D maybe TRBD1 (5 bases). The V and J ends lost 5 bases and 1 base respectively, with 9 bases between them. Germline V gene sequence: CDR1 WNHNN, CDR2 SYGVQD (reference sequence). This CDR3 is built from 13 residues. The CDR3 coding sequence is TGCGCCAGCAGTTCAGGGCCATCCTACGAGCAGTACTTC. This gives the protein CASSSGPSYEQYF.